The clone carrying this T cell receptor (beta chain) was observed a single time. Its specificity is unknown. Produced via immunoSEQ multiplex PCR; TCRdb's table is partial and in-frame only. This sample has 130,000 or so clones, with approximately 80% found just once. The sample belongs to a study of cytotoxic CD8 clonotypes in ibrutinib-treated CLL. Background on the study: After median about 69 months, roughly 14 stayed in remission, about twelve progressed; responses some 25 partial, 2 complete. Investigators collected response samples after a median roughly 13 months of treatment, range 6 to 36.

Germline CDR1 SGHNT, CDR2 YYREEE (reference sequence). CDR3 size: 14 residues. V gave up 3 bases and J gave up 4 bases; unmatched junction bases: 4. Findings and limits, study-wide: Clonality rose at ibrutinib response and fell back toward baseline at progression.

This clonotype originated in a human donor with chronic lymphocytic leukemia. V is TRBV5-4 and J is TRBJ2-5, with 9 bases fitting TRBD1. The starting material was PBMCs, obtained after 24 months of ibrutinib treatment. The CDR3: CASSSRTGVETQYF. The CDR3, as DNA: TGTGCCAGCAGCTCCCGGACAGGGGTAGAGACCCAGTACTTC.